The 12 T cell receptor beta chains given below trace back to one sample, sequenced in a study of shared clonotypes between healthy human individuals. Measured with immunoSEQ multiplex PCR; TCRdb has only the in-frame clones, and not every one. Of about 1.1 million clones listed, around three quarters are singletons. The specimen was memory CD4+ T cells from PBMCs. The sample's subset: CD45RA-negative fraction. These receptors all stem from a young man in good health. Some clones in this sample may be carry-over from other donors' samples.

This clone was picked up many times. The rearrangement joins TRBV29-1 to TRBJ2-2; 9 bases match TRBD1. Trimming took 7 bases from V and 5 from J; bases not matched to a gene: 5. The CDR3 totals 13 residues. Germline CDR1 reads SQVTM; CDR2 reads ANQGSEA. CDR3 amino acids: CSGGTGYTGELFF. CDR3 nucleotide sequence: TGCAGCGGTGGGACAGGGTATACCGGGGAGCTGTTTTTT.

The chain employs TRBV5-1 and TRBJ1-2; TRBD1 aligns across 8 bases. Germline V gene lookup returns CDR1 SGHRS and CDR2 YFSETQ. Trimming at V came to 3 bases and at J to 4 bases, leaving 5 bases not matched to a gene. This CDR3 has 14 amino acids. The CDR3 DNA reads TGCGCCAGCAGCTGGGGGGACAGGTTCTATGGCTACACCTTC. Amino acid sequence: CASSWGDRFYGYTF.

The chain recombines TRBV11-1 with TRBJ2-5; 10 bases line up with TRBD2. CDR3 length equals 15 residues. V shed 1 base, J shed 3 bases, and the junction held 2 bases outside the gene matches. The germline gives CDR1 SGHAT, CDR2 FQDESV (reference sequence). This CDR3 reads CASSLELAGKETQYF. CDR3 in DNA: TGTGCCAGCAGCTTAGAACTAGCGGGGAAAGAGACCCAGTACTTC.

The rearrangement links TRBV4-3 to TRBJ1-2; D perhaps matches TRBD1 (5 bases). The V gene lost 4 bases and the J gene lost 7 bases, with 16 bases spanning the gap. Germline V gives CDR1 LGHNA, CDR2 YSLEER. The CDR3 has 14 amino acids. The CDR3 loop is CASSPQPGVAGYTF. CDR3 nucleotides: TGCGCCAGCAGCCCCCAACCGGGGGTAGCTGGCTACACCTTC.

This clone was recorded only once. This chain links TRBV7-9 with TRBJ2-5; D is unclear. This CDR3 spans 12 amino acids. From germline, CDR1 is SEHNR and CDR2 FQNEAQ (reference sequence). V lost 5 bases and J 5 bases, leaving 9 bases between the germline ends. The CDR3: CASSPQSETQYF. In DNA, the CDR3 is TGTGCCAGCAGCCCTCAGTCGGAGACCCAGTACTTC. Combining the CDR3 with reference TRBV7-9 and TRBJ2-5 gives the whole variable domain DTGVSQNPRHKITKRGQNVTFRCDPISEHNRLYWYRQTLGQGPEFLTYFQNEAQLEKSRLLSDRFSAERPKGSFSTLEIQRTEQGDSAMYLCASSPQSETQYFGPGTRLLVL.

Written as DNA, the CDR3 is TGCGCCAGCAGCTTTGGCGGGGGTTCCTACAATGAGCAGTTCTTC. It encodes CASSFGGGSYNEQFF. V and J are TRBV5-1 and TRBJ2-1, with 7 positions matching TRBD2. V shed 2 bases, J shed 1 base, and the junction held 3 bases outside the gene matches. Germline V gene data show CDR1 as SGHRS and CDR2 as YFSETQ. The CDR3 consists of 15 residues.

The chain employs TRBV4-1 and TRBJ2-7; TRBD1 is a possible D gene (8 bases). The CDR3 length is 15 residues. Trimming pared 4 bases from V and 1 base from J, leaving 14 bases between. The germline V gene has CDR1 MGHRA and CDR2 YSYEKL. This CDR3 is CASSPGGDRSYEQYF. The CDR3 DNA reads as TGCGCCAGCAGCCCAGGGGGGGACAGGTCCTACGAGCAGTACTTC.

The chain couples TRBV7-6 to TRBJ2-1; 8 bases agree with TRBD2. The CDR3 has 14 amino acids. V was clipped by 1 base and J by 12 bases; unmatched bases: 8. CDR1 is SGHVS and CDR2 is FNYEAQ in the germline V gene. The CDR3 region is CASSLVTPGGWQFF. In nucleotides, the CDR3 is TGTGCCAGCAGCTTAGTTACCCCGGGGGGGTGGCAGTTCTTC.

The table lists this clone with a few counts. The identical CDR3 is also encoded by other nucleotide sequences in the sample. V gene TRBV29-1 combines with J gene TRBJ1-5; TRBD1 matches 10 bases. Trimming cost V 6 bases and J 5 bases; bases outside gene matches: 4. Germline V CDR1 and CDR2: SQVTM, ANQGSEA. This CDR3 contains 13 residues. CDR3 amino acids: CSVAGTGDQPQHF. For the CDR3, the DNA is TGCAGCGTCGCTGGGACAGGGGATCAGCCCCAGCATTTT. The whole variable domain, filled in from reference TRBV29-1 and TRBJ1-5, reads SAVISQKPSRDICQRGTSLTIQCQVDSQVTMMFWYRQQPGQSLTLIATANQGSEATYESGFVIDKFPISRPNLTFSTLTVSNMSPEDSSIYLCSVAGTGDQPQHFGDGTRLSIL.

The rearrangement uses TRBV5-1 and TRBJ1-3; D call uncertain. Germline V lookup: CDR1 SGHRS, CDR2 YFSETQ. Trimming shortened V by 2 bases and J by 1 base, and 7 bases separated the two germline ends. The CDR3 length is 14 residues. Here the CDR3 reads CASSLTVSGNTIYF. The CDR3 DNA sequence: TGCGCCAGCAGCTTAACGGTTTCTGGAAACACCATATATTTT.

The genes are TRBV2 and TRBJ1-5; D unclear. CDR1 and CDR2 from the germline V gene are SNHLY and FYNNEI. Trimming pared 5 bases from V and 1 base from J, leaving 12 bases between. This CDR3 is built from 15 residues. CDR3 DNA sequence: TGTGCCAGCAGTCCTCAGGTTACGAGCAATCAGCCCCAGCATTTT. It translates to CASSPQVTSNQPQHF.

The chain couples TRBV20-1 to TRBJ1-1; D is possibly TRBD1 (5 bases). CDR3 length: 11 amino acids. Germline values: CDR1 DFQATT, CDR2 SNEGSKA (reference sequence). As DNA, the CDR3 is TGCAGGCCAACAGGGAACACTGAAGCTTTCTTT. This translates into CRPTGNTEAFF.